These 19 T cell receptor beta chains were all obtained from the same sample, sequenced in a study of T cells in narcolepsy. Here immunoSEQ multiplex PCR was the method, and the copy in TCRdb shows in-frame clones only, minus some. The data contain tens of thousands of clones, around four fifths of them singletons. Sequenced sample: memory (CD45RA-) CD4+ T cells from blood. The origin of the receptors is a human donor in good health.

This clone was seen only once. J is TRBJ1-2 and V is TRBV7-9; D is unclear. CDR1 is SEHNR and CDR2 is FQNEAQ in the germline V gene (reference sequence). The CDR3 runs 14 residues. V gave up 1 base and J gave up 1 base, with 7 bases separating them. DNA for the CDR3: TGTGCCAGCAGCTTAGGTGGGGATAACTATGGCTACACCTTC. Translating gives CASSLGGDNYGYTF. Using reference TRBV7-9 and TRBJ1-2 for the parts outside the CDR3, the full variable domain is DTGVSQNPRHKITKRGQNVTFRCDPISEHNRLYWYRQTLGQGPEFLTYFQNEAQLEKSRLLSDRFSAERPKGSFSTLEIQRTEQGDSAMYLCASSLGGDNYGYTFGSGTRLTVV.

This clone occurred once. This chain links TRBV28 with TRBJ2-1; 9 bases line up with TRBD2. The CDR3 runs to 18 residues. CDR1 is MDHEN, CDR2 SYDVKM, per germline. Trimming cost V 2 bases and J 2 bases; bases outside gene matches: 10. CDR3 DNA: TGTGCCAGCAGTTTACGGCGTTTTAGCGGGGGCGCCTACAATGAGCAGTTCTTC. Translation: CASSLRRFSGGAYNEQFF.

V and J are TRBV5-6 and TRBJ1-4, with 7 bases matching TRBD1. The CDR3 covers 15 residues. The germline gives CDR1 SGHDT, CDR2 YYEEEE. The junction had 8 bases not matched to a gene; V was cut back by 4 bases and J by 5 bases. DNA of the CDR3: TGTGCCAGCAGCGGAGGGACAGCTGTGAATGAAAAACTGTTTTTT. Translated, it gives CASSGGTAVNEKLFF.

V and J are TRBV30 and TRBJ2-5; D is possibly TRBD2 (6 bases). Germline values: CDR1 GTSNPN, CDR2 SVGIG (reference sequence). CDR3 length equals 19 residues. V lost 0 bases, J lost 5 bases, and 28 bases lay in between. The CDR3 sequence is CAWSVPSQGGGFHRETQYF. The CDR3 DNA is TGTGCCTGGAGTGTCCCAAGTCAGGGTGGGGGGTTCCATCGGGAGACCCAGTACTTC.

The CDR3 sequence is CASSPWTSGSTDTQYF. DNA for the CDR3: TGTGCCAGCAGCCCCTGGACTAGCGGGAGCACAGATACGCAGTATTTT. V is TRBV11-2 and J is TRBJ2-3; the match to TRBD2 covers 11 bases. Looked up from germline, CDR1 is SGHAT and CDR2 is FQNNGV. CDR3 size: 16 residues. V lost 5 bases, J lost 0 bases, and 4 bases stayed unmatched.

This clone was seen just once. V usage is TRBV14 and J usage is TRBJ2-1; 8 nucleotides line up with TRBD1. The germline gives CDR1 SGHDN, CDR2 FVKESK. The V gene end was trimmed by 4 bases and the J gene end by 10 bases; junction bases not matched to a gene: 6. This CDR3 region has 13 residues. The CDR3 here is CASSRQGTDEQFF. The CDR3 nucleotides are TGTGCCAGCAGCCGACAGGGGACGGACGAGCAGTTCTTC.

The CDR3 DNA follows: TGCGCCAGCAGTTCGACAGGGGGCAGCTATGGCTACACCTTC. This sequence encodes CASSSTGGSYGYTF. This sequence joins TRBV5-1 and TRBJ1-2; 10 bases match TRBD1. With 5 bases clipped from V and 4 bases from J, the junction kept 5 bases outside the gene matches. Looked up from germline, CDR1 is SGHRS and CDR2 is YFSETQ. The CDR3 contains 14 residues.

The chain combines TRBV29-1 with TRBJ1-2, with D uncertain. V was pared by 4 bases and J by 14 bases, with 14 bases between. Per germline, CDR1 SQVTM and CDR2 ANQGSEA. CDR3 size: 10 residues. CDR3 residues: CSVGVGDETF. The CDR3 DNA reads TGCAGCGTTGGGGTTGGGGATGAGACCTTC.

This chain joins TRBV9 and TRBJ1-2; TRBD1 is a possible D gene (5 bases). The CDR3 is 15 residues long. V was trimmed by 0 bases and J by 5 bases, leaving 14 bases between them. Per the germline V gene, CDR1 is SGDLS and CDR2 is YYNGEE. The CDR3 spells CASSVGRGIWYGYTF. CDR3 DNA sequence: TGTGCCAGCAGCGTAGGGAGGGGAATTTGGTATGGCTACACCTTC.

The chain carries TRBV15 and TRBJ2-7; D may be TRBD1 or TRBD2 (5 bases each). V lost 5 bases and J lost 3, with 11 bases in between. Germline lookup yields CDR1 LNHNV and CDR2 YYDKDF (reference sequence). The CDR3 sequence is 13 residues long. This chain's CDR3 is CATSPGANYEQYF. CDR3 coding DNA: TGTGCCACCAGCCCCGGGGCCAACTACGAGCAGTACTTC.

V and J are TRBV2 and TRBJ2-7, with D possibly being TRBD2 (6 bases). The CDR3 consists of 15 residues. The V end lost 2 bases, the J end lost 2 bases, and 13 bases lay between the germline ends. Per germline, CDR1 SNHLY and CDR2 FYNNEI. CDR3 DNA: TGTGCCAGCAGTGAATTTGAAGGAGGGGCCTACGAGCAGTACTTC. Translating it yields CASSEFEGGAYEQYF.

V is TRBV27 and J is TRBJ2-6; perhaps D is TRBD1 or TRBD2 (5 bases each). The V gene's germline CDR1 is MNHEY and CDR2 SMNVEV (reference sequence). The CDR3 covers 18 residues. Trimming stripped 2 bases from V and 0 bases from J, with 14 bases between. The CDR3 DNA reads as TGTGCCAGCAGTTTAAGGTACGGGGCCCTCTCTGGGGCCAACGTCCTGACTTTC. Its protein product is CASSLRYGALSGANVLTF.

In its sample, this clone was seen a few times. CDR3 residues: CASSQDSGAGSYPDTQYF. CDR3 DNA sequence: TGCGCCAGCAGCCAAGATAGTGGGGCGGGTAGCTATCCAGATACGCAGTATTTT. The V and J genes are TRBV4-3 and TRBJ2-3; the D gene could be TRBD1 or TRBD2 (5 bases each). V lost 0 bases to trimming and J lost 4 bases, with 20 bases between them. CDR1 LGHNA and CDR2 YSLEER come from the germline V gene. The CDR3 is 18 amino acids.

The gene calls are TRBV28 and TRBJ2-7; tentative D call: TRBD2 (5 bases). The CDR3 runs to 12 residues. Germline-derived CDR1 and CDR2 are MDHEN and SYDVKM. Trimming removed 5 bases from V and 3 bases from J, with 8 bases in between. This CDR3 is CASSPEGYEQYF. CDR3 nucleotide sequence: TGTGCCAGCAGTCCAGAGGGCTACGAGCAGTACTTC.

The chain is built from TRBV4-3 and TRBJ2-2; TRBD1 aligns across 7 bases. The trim removed 0 bases at V and 1 base at J, leaving 2 bases unmatched. The germline CDR1 and CDR2 sequences are LGHNA and YSLEER. This CDR3 region has 16 residues. The DNA for the CDR3 is TGCGCCAGCAGCCAAGAGACAGGGTGGAACACCGGGGAGCTGTTTTTT. This codes for CASSQETGWNTGELFF.

J is TRBJ1-1 and V is TRBV2; D gene uncertain. V dropped 6 bases and J dropped 5 bases, with 25 bases sitting between them. Germline-derived CDR1 and CDR2 are SNHLY and FYNNEI. This CDR3 spans 17 amino acids. CDR3 sequence: CASSETKHRALGTEAFF. CDR3 coding DNA: TGTGCCAGCAGCGAGACGAAGCACAGAGCCCTCGGGACTGAAGCTTTCTTT.

The chain couples TRBV14 to TRBJ1-1; 9 positions agree with TRBD1. The CDR3 contains 15 residues. Per the germline V gene, CDR1 is SGHDN and CDR2 is FVKESK. Trimming took 3 bases from V and 5 from J; bases not matched to a gene: 7. The CDR3 loop is CASSQNRGRGTEAFF. CDR3 bases: TGTGCCAGCAGCCAGAACAGGGGGCGGGGTACTGAAGCTTTCTTT.

The chain links TRBV5-1 to TRBJ2-2, with D possibly TRBD1 on 5 matching bases. Germline values: CDR1 SGHRS, CDR2 YFSETQ. V was cut by 6 bases and J by 1 base, with 10 bases left in between. This CDR3 has 14 residues. CDR3 sequence reads: CASNRPGNTGELFF. Written as DNA, the CDR3 is TGCGCCAGCAACAGGCCAGGGAACACCGGGGAGCTGTTTTTT.

The chain uses TRBV7-2 and TRBJ2-3; 9 bases fit TRBD1. CDR3 length: 15 amino acids. Per the germline V gene, CDR1 is SGHTA and CDR2 is FQGNSA. Trimming at V came to 1 base and at J to 5 bases, leaving 4 bases not matched to a gene. CDR3 DNA sequence: TGTGCCAGCAGCTTAGTCACAGGGGGCCAAGATACGCAGTATTTT. Translation: CASSLVTGGQDTQYF.